These 15 T cell receptor beta chains were sequenced from one sample in a study of yellow fever vaccine responses in identical twins. MiXCR was run by TCRdb on the RT-PCR reads, yielding one entry per CDR3 protein. The data hold around 5,800 distinct CDR3 sequences, with over 50% observed a single time. Sequenced here: T cells from blood (PBMCs), unsorted or a sorted subset (not recorded which), sampled before or after yellow fever vaccination (not recorded which). Receptors originate from a woman between 18 and 30 years old who received the yellow fever vaccine.

J is TRBJ1-1 and V is TRBV19; D perhaps matches TRBD1 (5 bases). The CDR3 contains 12 residues. Germline lookup yields CDR1 LNHDA and CDR2 SQIVND (reference sequence). Here the CDR3 reads CAPADRNTEAFF. Written as DNA, the CDR3 is TGTGCTCCCGCCGACAGGAACACTGAAGCTTTCTTT.

V gene TRBV12-5 combines with J gene TRBJ2-1; unclear D gene. The CDR3 length is 12 residues. V shed 3 bases and J shed 6 bases, with 6 bases lying between them. Germline V lookup: CDR1 LGHNT, CDR2 FRNRAP. The CDR3 DNA follows: TGTGCTAGTGGTTTTGGGATCAATGAGCAGTTCTTC. Translation: CASGFGINEQFF. Drawing the rest from reference TRBV12-5 and TRBJ2-1, the complete variable domain is DARVTQTPRHKVTEMGQEVTMRCQPILGHNTVFWYRQTMMQGLELLAYFRNRAPLDDSGMPKDRFSAEMPDATLATLKIQPSEPRDSAVYFCASGFGINEQFFGPGTRLTVL.

The J gene is TRBJ2-7, the V gene TRBV3-1; 7 bases match TRBD2. The CDR3 runs 15 residues. Germline loops: CDR1 LGHDT, CDR2 YNNKEL (reference sequence). Germline trimming cut 2 bases from V and 5 bases from J; bases unmatched to any gene: 9. The CDR3 DNA sequence: TGTGCCAGCAGCCAATGGGGAGGGCGCACCAACGAGCAGTACTTC. It yields the protein CASSQWGGRTNEQYF.

This chain uses TRBV18 with TRBJ2-7; D unresolved. Trimming removed 3 bases at V and 3 bases at J, with 6 bases between. The CDR3 consists of 12 residues. Germline CDR1 reads KGHSH; CDR2 reads LQKENI. CDR3 bases: TGTGCCAGCTCACCGGACGGCTACGAGCAGTACTTC. Translation: CASSPDGYEQYF.

The chain has TRBV7-2 and TRBJ1-1; D possibly corresponds to TRBD1 (5 bases). Between the trimmed V and J ends, which lost 5 bases and 1 base, there was a span of 11 bases. Germline-derived CDR1 and CDR2 are SGHTA and FQGNSA. The CDR3 extends over 14 amino acids. The CDR3 region is CASSQGLRNTEAFF. DNA of the CDR3: TGTGCCAGCAGCCAGGGACTGAGGAACACTGAAGCTTTCTTT.

The chain uses TRBV4-3 and TRBJ2-1; TRBD1 matches at 8 bases. Germline CDR1 and CDR2: LGHNA and YSLEER. The CDR3 has 14 residues. Germline trimming cut 3 bases from V and 3 bases from J; bases unmatched to any gene: 1. CDR3 amino acids: CASSQDRDYNEQFF. In DNA, the CDR3 is TGCGCCAGCAGCCAGGACAGGGACTACAATGAGCAGTTCTTC.

The V and J genes are TRBV18 and TRBJ2-4; the D gene could be TRBD1 or TRBD2 (5 bases each). Germline lookup yields CDR1 KGHSH and CDR2 LQKENI. The length of the CDR3 is 16 residues. V was pared by 0 bases and J by 9 bases, with 18 bases between. In nucleotides, the CDR3 is TGTGCCAGCTCACCACCGAACAACCAGGGTGGAGGCATTCAGTACTTC. It yields the protein CASSPPNNQGGGIQYF. The whole variable domain, remainder taken from reference TRBV18 and TRBJ2-4, is NAGVMQNPRHLVRRRGQEARLRCSPMKGHSHVYWYRQLPEEGLKFMVYLQKENIIDESGMPKERFSAEFPKEGPSILRIQQVVRGDSAAYFCASSPPNNQGGGIQYFGAGTRLSVL.

J is TRBJ2-1 and V is TRBV6-2 or TRBV6-3, with unresolved D. Trimming left V 2 bases short and J 3 bases short, with 5 bases between. The CDR3 has 13 amino acids. The V gene's germline CDR1 is MNHEY and CDR2 SVGEGT. The CDR3 nucleotides read TGTGCCAGCAGTTACGTCCTCTACAATGAGCAGTTCTTC. This sequence encodes CASSYVLYNEQFF.

The chain links TRBV28 to TRBJ2-3, with 9 positions matching TRBD1. Germline V gene lookup returns CDR1 MDHEN and CDR2 SYDVKM. The CDR3 runs 15 residues. V was pared by 6 bases and J by 3 bases, with 7 bases of the junction left unmatched. CDR3 in amino acids: CASSPGQGPTDTQYF. The CDR3 DNA follows: TGTGCCAGCAGCCCGGGACAGGGCCCTACAGATACGCAGTATTTT.

The gene calls are TRBV29-1 and TRBJ2-2, with TRBD1 as a possible D gene (6 bases). The CDR3 consists of 14 residues. Germline V gene data show CDR1 as SQVTM and CDR2 as ANQGSEA. Between the trimmed V and J ends, which lost 4 bases and 1 base, there was a span of 10 bases. In DNA, the CDR3 is TGCAGCGTTGCCATGACAGGGAACACCGGGGAGCTGTTTTTT. This translates into CSVAMTGNTGELFF.

The chain couples TRBV20-1 to TRBJ1-1, with no clear D. The CDR3 length is 15 residues. Germline V gene lookup returns CDR1 DFQATT and CDR2 SNEGSKA (reference sequence). Trimming took 0 bases from V and 1 from J, leaving 12 bases between them. CDR3 residues: CSARDRAKGNTEAFF. The CDR3 DNA reads TGCAGTGCTAGAGATCGGGCAAAAGGGAACACTGAAGCTTTCTTT.

This chain uses TRBV29-1 with TRBJ2-5; D uncertain. The germline CDR1 and CDR2 sequences are SQVTM and ANQGSEA. Trimming took off 6 bases at V and 1 base at J, with 18 bases between the two ends. The CDR3 extends over 15 amino acids. In DNA, the CDR3 is TGCAGCGTCCTCCCCACGACGACATTCCAAGAGACCCAGTACTTC. The encoded protein is CSVLPTTTFQETQYF.

This clonotype came up once. This chain uses TRBV10-1 with TRBJ1-1, with no clear D. V was cut by 3 bases and J by 3 bases, with 8 bases left in between. Germline CDR1 reads WNHNN; CDR2 reads SYGVQD (reference sequence). The length of the CDR3 is 13 residues. CDR3 sequence: CASSDPGDTEAFF. Here the CDR3 DNA reads TGCGCCAGCAGTGATCCCGGGGACACTGAAGCTTTCTTT.

This clonotype was seen once. The chain joins TRBV11-1 to TRBJ1-2; D gene ambiguous. Germline CDR1 reads SGHAT; CDR2 reads FQDESV (reference sequence). This CDR3 has 14 residues. Trimming stripped 1 base from V and 0 bases from J, with 6 bases between. In DNA, the CDR3 is TGTGCCAGCAGCTTAGACAGAGCTAACTATGGCTACACCTTC. Residues: CASSLDRANYGYTF.

This chain uses TRBV11-3 with TRBJ2-7; 10 positions agree with TRBD2. CDR3 size: 16 residues. Germline values: CDR1 SGHNT, CDR2 YENEEA. V shed 1 base, J shed 2 bases, and the junction held 5 bases outside the gene matches. CDR3 nucleotides: TGTGCCAGCAGCTTAGGCACCGGGACTAGCGCCTACGAGCAGTACTTC. Protein product: CASSLGTGTSAYEQYF. Full variable domain (remainder filled in from reference TRBV11-3 and TRBJ2-7): EAGVVQSPRYKIIEKKQPVAFWCNPISGHNTLYWYLQNLGQGPELLIRYENEEAVDDSQLPKDRFSAERLKGVDSTLKIQPAELGDSAVYLCASSLGTGTSAYEQYFGPGTRLTVT.